This T cell receptor (beta chain) was profiled in a study of T cells in Graves' hyperthyroidism and ophthalmopathy. Study-wide results and limits: Blood shared most expanded thyroid clonotypes above 0.001.

Uncontrolled infection, other autoimmune disease, pregnancy or lactation disqualified patients from enrolment. The source material, RNA transcripts, was used to amplify TCR beta CDR3 regions. The HTBI set primed first-round TCR CDR3 RT-PCR. TCRdb processed the multiplex PCR reads anew with MiXCR; each CDR3 protein has one entry. The sample consists of about 640,000 distinct CDR3 sequences, approximately 42% of them appearing once. The CDR3 totals 14 residues. The V gene end was trimmed by 5 bases and the J gene end by 4 bases; junction bases not matched to a gene: 4. CDR1 is MNHNY and CDR2 is SVGAGI in the germline V gene (reference sequence). In this sample, this clonotype turned up many times. Its antigen is unknown.

The TCR originated in an adult man with Graves' disease, either hyperthyroidism or ophthalmopathy (not recorded which). The chain joins TRBV6-6 to TRBJ2-7, with 11 bases matching TRBD2. Sample: peripheral blood or thyroid tissue (not recorded which). The CDR3 nucleotides are TGTGCCAGCAGTGGACTAGCGGGTACGTACGAGCAGTACTTC. Protein sequence: CASSGLAGTYEQYF.